This TCR beta chain emerged from a study of shared clonotypes between healthy human individuals. Across the study: The donor pool was made up of a couple of women and three men aged 18 to 49.

In germline, CDR1 is MDHEN, CDR2 SYDVKM. The CDR3 consists of 13 residues. With 3 bases removed from V and 3 bases from J, the gap between germline ends came to 3 bases. The data were produced by immunoSEQ multiplex PCR, yet TCRdb's version contains in-frame clones alone and is incomplete. The table lists 180,000 or so clones, around 93% of them singletons, with about 0.067% in the top ten. Worth noting for this clone: The antigen is undetermined. The same CDR3 can be traced to other DNA sequences in this sample.

Regarding the study as a whole: Sharing across four donors was seen in 4.5% to 5.5% of naive CD4 clonotypes. Few donors restricted represented genetic and exposure-history diversity.

The sequenced material came from naive CD4+ T cells sorted from blood. Subset specified: CD45RA+ positively selected. The sequence was collected from a woman in her 30s in good health. The V and J genes are TRBV28 and TRBJ2-6; D is ambiguous. The CDR3 DNA follows: TGTGCCAGCAGTTTTAGTGGGGCCAACGTCCTGACTTTC. The encoded protein is CASSFSGANVLTF.